This T cell receptor (beta chain) is drawn from a study of blood T cell repertoires in COVID-19. On the study more broadly: Sources were T cells, B-cell-depleted T cells, or PBMCs; the material itself was cDNA or gDNA.

V shed 6 bases and J shed 6 bases, with 11 bases lying between them. The CDR3 contains 13 residues. Germline CDR1 and CDR2: MNHNY and SVGAGI (reference sequence). Generated by immunoSEQ multiplex PCR, the TCRdb table keeps only in-frame clones and is missing some. The table includes under 200,000 clones, 70% to 90% detected once. The sample was peripheral blood. This TCR was recovered from a middle-aged man with acute or convalescent COVID-19. The chain has TRBV6-6 and TRBJ1-4, with D possibly being TRBD1 (5 bases). DNA of the CDR3: TGTGCCAGCAGAACAGGAGCGTATGAAAAACTGTTTTTT. It encodes CASRTGAYEKLFF.